This T cell receptor (beta chain) is from a study of T cell repertoires in cytomegalovirus infection. Study-level background: Selected CMV epitopes included recently identified HLA-C-restricted ones as well as well-studied HLA-B-restricted ones. General study points: CMV-specific TCR beta clonotypes restricted by HLA-C dominated the ex vivo response.

This clonotype appeared a few times. Antigen: not known. A single record per CDR3 protein comes from TCRdb applying MiXCR to the reads. The sample has 350,000 to 400,000 distinct CDR3 sequences, about a third seen once. V lost 2 bases, J lost 6 bases, and 7 bases stayed unmatched. The CDR3 runs 15 residues. Germline V gene data show CDR1 as SGHTA and CDR2 as FQGNSA. The V call is TRBV7-2, the J call TRBJ1-2; 9 bases match TRBD1. This TCR came from a human donor in good health (CMV status not recorded). Some clones in this sample may be carry-over from other donors' samples. Here the sequenced sample was cultured PBMCs, taken from culture after CMV antigen stimulation. CDR3 amino acids: CASSLRGRQGDGYTF. The CDR3 DNA reads TGTGCCAGCAGCTTACGGGGGCGACAGGGGGATGGCTACACCTTC.